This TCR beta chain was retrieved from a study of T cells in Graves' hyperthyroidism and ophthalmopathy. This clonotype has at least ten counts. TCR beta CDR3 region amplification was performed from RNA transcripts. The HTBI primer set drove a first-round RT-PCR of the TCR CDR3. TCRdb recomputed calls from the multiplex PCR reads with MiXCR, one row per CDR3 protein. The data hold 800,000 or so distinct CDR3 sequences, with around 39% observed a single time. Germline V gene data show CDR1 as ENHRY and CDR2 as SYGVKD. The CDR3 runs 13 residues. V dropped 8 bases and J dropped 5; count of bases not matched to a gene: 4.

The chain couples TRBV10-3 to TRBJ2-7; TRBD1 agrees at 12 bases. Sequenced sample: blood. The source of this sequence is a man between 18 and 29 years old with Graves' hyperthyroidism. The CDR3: CAIGTGGVDEQYF. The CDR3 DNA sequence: TGTGCCATCGGGACAGGGGGCGTCGACGAGCAGTACTTC.